This T cell receptor (beta chain) was observed in a study of CD8 T cells in Susac syndrome. Negative isolation was applied to CD8+ and CD4+ T cells, and FACS enrichment was applied to TEMRA cells. From germline, CDR1 is SQVTM and CDR2 ANQGSEA. V gave up 6 bases and J gave up 2 bases, with 6 bases separating them. This CDR3 is 11 amino acids long. This clonotype was recorded only once. RNA was extracted with the RNeasy kit, and a quantity of roughly 0.5 to 1 ug was reverse transcribed using random hexamers. TCRdb reprocessed the immunoSEQ multiplex PCR reads via MiXCR and lists one record per CDR3 protein. In the table there are 250,000 or so distinct CDR3 sequences, 80% to 95% of which are singletons.

The sequencing input was CD4+ T cells from PBMCs. The rearrangement joins TRBV29-1 to TRBJ2-3; D is uncertain. This clonotype originated in a human donor with multiple sclerosis. The CDR3 DNA follows: TGCAGCGTCGGAACCACAGATACGCAGTATTTT. Protein product: CSVGTTDTQYF.